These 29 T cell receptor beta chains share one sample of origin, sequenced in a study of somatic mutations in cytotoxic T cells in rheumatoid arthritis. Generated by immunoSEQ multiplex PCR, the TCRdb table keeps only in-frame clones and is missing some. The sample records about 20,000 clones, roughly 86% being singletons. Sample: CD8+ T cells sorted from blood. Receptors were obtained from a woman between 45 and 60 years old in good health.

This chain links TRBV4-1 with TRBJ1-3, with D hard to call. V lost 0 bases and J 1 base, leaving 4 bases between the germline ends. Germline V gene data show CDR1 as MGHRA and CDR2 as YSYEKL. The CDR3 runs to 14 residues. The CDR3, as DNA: TGCGCCAGCAGCCAAGATGGATCTGGAAACACCATATATTTT. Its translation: CASSQDGSGNTIYF.

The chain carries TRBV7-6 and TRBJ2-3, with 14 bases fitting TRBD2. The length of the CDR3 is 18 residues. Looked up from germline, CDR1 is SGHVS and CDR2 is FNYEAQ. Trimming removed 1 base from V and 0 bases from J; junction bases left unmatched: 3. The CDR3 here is CASSLGLAGGTSTDTQYF. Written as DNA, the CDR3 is TGTGCCAGCAGCTTAGGACTAGCGGGGGGGACTAGCACAGATACGCAGTATTTT.

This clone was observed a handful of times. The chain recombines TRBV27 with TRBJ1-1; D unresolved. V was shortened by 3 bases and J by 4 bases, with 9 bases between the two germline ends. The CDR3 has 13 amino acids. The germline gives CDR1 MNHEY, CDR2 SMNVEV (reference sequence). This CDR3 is CASSLHGSTEAFF. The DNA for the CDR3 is TGTGCCAGCAGTTTGCATGGTTCCACTGAAGCTTTCTTT.

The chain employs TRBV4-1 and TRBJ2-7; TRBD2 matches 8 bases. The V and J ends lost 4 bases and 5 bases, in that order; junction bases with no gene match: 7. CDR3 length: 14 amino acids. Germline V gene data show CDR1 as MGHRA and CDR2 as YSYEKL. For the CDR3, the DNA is TGCGCCAGCAGCCTCCTATTAGCGGGGAACGAGCAGTACTTC. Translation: CASSLLLAGNEQYF.

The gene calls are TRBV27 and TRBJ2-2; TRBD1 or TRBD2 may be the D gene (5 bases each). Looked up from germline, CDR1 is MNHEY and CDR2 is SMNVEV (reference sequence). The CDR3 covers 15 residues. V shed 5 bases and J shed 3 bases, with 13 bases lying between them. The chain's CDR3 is CASSRRDLDTGELFF. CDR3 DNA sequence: TGTGCCAGCAGTCGCCGGGACCTTGACACCGGGGAGCTGTTTTTT.

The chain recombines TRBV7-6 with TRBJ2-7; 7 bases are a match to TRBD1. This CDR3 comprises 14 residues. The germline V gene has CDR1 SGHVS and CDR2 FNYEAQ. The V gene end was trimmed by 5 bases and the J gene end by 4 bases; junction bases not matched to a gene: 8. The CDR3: CASSPQSQGYEQYV. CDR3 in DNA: TGTGCCAGCAGCCCTCAATCACAGGGGTACGAGCAGTACGTC.

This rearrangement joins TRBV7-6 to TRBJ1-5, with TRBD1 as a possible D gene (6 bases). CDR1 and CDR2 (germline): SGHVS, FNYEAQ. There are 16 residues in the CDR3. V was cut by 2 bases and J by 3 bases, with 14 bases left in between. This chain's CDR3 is CASSLMAGVPNQPQHF. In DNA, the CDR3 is TGTGCCAGCAGCTTAATGGCAGGGGTCCCCAATCAGCCCCAGCATTTT.

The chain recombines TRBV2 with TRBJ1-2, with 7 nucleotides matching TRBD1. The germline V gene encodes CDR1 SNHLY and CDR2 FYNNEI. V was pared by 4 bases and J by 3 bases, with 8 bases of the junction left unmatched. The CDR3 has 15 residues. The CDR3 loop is CASSANDRADYGYTF. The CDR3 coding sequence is TGTGCCAGCAGTGCGAACGACAGGGCGGACTATGGCTACACCTTC.

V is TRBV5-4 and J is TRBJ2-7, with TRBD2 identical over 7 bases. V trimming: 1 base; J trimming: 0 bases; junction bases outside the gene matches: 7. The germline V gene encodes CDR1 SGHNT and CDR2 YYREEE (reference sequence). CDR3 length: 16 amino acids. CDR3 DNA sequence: TGTGCCAGCAGCTTGCGTCAGGGCGGGAGCTCCTACGAGCAGTACGTC. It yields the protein CASSLRQGGSSYEQYV.

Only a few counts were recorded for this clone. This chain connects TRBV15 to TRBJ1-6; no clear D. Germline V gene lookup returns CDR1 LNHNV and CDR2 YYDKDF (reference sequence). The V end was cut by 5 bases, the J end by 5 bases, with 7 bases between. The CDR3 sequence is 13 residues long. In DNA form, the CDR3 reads TGTGCCACCAGCGATCCGAATAATTCACCCCTCCACTTT. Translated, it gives CATSDPNNSPLHF.

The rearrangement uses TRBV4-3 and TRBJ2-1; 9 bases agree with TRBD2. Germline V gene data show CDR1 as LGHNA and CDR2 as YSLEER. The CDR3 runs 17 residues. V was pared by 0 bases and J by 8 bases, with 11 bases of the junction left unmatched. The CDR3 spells CASSQEGGGAVIDEQFF. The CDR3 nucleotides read TGCGCCAGCAGCCAAGAAGGCGGGGGGGCCGTCATCGATGAGCAGTTCTTC.

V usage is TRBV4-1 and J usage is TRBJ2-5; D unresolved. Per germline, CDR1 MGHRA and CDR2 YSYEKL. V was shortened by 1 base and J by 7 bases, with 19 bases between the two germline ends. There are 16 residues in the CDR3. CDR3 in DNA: TGCGCCAGCAGCCAAGGGGAAAGAGACTCCGCCGGGACCCAGTACTTC. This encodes CASSQGERDSAGTQYF.

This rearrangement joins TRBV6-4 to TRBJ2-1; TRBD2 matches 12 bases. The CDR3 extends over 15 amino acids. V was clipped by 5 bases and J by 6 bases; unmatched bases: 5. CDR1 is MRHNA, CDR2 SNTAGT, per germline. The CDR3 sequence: CASSKTSGGLNEQFF. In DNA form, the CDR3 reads TGTGCCAGCAGTAAGACTAGCGGGGGCCTCAATGAGCAGTTCTTC.

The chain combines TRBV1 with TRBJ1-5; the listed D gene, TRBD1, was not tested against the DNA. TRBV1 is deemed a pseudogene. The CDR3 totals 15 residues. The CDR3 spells CTSSQQATGNQPQHF. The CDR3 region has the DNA TGCACCAGCAGCCAGCAGGCGACGGGCAATCAGCCCCAGCATTTT.

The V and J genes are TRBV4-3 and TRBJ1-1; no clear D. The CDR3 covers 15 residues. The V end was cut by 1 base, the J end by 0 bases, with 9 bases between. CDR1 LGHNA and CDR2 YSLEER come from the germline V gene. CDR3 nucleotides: TGCGCCAGCAGCCAAGTGGTGGGTTTGAACACTGAAGCTTTCTTT. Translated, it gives CASSQVVGLNTEAFF.

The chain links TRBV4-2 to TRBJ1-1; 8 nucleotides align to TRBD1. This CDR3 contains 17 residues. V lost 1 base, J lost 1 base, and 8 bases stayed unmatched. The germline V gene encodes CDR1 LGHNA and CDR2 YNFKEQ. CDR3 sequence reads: CASSQGTGLGANTEAFF. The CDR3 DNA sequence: TGTGCCAGCAGCCAAGGGACAGGGTTAGGGGCGAACACTGAAGCTTTCTTT.

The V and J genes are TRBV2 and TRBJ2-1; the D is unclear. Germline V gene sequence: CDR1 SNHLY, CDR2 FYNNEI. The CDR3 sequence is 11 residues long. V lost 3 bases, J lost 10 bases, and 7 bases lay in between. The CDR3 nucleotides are TGTGCCAGCAGTGACTGGGGAGAGCAGTTCTTC. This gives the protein CASSDWGEQFF.

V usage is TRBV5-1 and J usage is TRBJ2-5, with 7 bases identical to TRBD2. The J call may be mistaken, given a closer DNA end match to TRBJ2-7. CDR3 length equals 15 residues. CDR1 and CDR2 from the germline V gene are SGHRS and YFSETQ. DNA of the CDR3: TGCGCCAGCTCCCGAGAACTAGCGCCAGTCTACGAGCAGTACTTC. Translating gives CASSRELAPVYEQYF.

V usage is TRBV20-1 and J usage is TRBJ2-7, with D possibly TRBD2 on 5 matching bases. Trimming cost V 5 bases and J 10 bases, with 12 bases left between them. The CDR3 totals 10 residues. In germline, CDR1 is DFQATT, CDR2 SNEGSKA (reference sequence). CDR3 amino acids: CSASSRHQYV. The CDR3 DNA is TGCAGTGCTTCTAGCCGACATCAGTACGTC.

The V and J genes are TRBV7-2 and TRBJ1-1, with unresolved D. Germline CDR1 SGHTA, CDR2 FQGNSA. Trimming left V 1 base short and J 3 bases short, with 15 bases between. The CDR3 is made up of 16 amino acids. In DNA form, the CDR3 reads TGTGCCAGCAGCTTAGGGGGAAGAGTGCGGTACACTGAAGCTTTCTTT. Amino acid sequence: CASSLGGRVRYTEAFF.

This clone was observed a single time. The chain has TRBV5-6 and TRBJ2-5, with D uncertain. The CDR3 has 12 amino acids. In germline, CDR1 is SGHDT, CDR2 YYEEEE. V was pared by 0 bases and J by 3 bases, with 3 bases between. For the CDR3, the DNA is TGTGCCAGCAGCTTGGCCGAAGAGACCCAGTACTTC. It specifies CASSLAEETQYF.

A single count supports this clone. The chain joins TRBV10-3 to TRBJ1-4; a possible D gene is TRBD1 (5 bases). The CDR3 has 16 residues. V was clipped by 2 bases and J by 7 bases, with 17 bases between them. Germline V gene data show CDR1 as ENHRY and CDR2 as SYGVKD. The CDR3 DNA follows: TGTGCCATCAGTGAGAGGGGACCGCAACGGGGTGAAAAACTGTTTTTT. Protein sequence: CAISERGPQRGEKLFF.

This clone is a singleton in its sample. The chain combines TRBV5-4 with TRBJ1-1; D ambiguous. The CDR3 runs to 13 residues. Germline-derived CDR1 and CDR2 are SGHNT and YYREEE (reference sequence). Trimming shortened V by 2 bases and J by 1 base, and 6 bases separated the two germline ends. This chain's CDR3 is CASSFSQNTEAFF. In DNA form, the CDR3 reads TGTGCCAGCAGCTTTTCACAGAACACTGAAGCTTTCTTT.

The DNA for the CDR3 is TGCGCCAGCAGTGAGTCGAGGGGGGTAGCGGGGGCCCGGGATACGCAGTATTTT. Translation: CASSESRGVAGARDTQYF. The chain recombines TRBV10-1 with TRBJ2-3; 9 bases match TRBD2. Germline CDR1 and CDR2: WNHNN and SYGVQD (reference sequence). The CDR3 extends over 18 amino acids. V dropped 0 bases and J dropped 6; count of bases not matched to a gene: 13.

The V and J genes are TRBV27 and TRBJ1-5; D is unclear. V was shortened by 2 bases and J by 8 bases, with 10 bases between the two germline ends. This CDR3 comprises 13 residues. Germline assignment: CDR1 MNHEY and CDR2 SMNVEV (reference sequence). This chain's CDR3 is CASSLVQWEPQHF. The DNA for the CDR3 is TGTGCCAGCAGTTTAGTCCAGTGGGAGCCCCAGCATTTT.

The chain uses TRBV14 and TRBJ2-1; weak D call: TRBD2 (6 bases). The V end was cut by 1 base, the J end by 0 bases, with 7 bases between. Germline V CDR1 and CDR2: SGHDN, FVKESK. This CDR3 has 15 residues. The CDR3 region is CASSQGRVSYNEQFF. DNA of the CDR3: TGTGCCAGCAGCCAAGGGAGGGTCTCCTACAATGAGCAGTTCTTC.

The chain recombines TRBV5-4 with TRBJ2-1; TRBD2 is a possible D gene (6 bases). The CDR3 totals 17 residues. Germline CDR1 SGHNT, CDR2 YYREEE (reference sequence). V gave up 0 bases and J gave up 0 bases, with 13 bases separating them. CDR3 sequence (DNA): TGTGCCAGCAGCTTGGAGGTGCGGGGCAGCTCCTACAATGAGCAGTTCTTC. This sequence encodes CASSLEVRGSSYNEQFF.

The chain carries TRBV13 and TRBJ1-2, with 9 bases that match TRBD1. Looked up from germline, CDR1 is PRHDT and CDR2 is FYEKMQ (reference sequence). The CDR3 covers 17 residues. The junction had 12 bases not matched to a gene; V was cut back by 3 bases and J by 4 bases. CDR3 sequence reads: CASSFGTGSKSAYGYTF. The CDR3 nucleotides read TGTGCCAGCAGCTTTGGGACAGGGTCTAAGTCCGCCTATGGCTACACCTTC.

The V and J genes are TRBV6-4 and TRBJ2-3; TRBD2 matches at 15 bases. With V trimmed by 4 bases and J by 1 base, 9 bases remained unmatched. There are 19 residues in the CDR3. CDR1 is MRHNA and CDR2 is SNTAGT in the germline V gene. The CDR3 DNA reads TGTGCCAGCAGTGGGGGAAGGACTAGCGGGGGGGAAGGCACAGATACGCAGTATTTT. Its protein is CASSGGRTSGGEGTDTQYF.